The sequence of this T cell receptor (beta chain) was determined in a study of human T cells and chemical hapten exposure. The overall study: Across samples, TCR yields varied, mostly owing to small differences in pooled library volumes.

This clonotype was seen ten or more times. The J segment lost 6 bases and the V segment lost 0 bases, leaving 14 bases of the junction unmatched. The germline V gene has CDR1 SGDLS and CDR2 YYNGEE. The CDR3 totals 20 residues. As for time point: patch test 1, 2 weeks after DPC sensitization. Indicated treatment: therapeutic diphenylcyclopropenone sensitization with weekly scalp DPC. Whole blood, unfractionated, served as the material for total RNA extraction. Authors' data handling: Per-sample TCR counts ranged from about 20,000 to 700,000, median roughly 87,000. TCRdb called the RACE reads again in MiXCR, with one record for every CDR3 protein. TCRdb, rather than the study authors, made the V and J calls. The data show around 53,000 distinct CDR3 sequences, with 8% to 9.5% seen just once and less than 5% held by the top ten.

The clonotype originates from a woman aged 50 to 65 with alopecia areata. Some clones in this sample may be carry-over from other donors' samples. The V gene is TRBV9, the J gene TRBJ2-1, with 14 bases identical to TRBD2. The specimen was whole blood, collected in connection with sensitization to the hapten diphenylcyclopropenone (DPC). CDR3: CASSVGDPGLAGAWGNEQFF. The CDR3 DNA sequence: TGTGCCAGCAGCGTAGGTGATCCGGGACTAGCGGGAGCTTGGGGCAATGAGCAGTTCTTC.